These 30 T cell receptor beta chains originate from one sample sequenced in a study of blood T cell repertoires in COVID-19. Sequencing was performed with immunoSEQ multiplex PCR; in TCRdb, only in-frame clones are kept and a portion is missing. The table shows about 35,000 clones, with roughly 85% occurring only once. The sequencing sample was made of peripheral blood. These receptors came from a man in his sixties with active or convalescent COVID-19.

V gene TRBV5-1 combines with J gene TRBJ1-2; 9 bases align to TRBD1. The ends lost 4 bases at V and 8 bases at J; junction bases unmatched: 9. The V gene's germline CDR1 is SGHRS and CDR2 YFSETQ. The CDR3 runs 14 residues. The chain's CDR3 is CASSSGGTGSGYTF. The CDR3 region has the DNA TGCGCCAGCAGCAGCGGCGGGACAGGGAGCGGCTACACCTTC.

The chain employs TRBV29-1 and TRBJ2-1, with D unresolved. Trimming stripped 6 bases from V and 0 bases from J, with 12 bases between. In germline, CDR1 is SQVTM, CDR2 ANQGSEA. This CDR3 region has 14 residues. This CDR3 reads CSVGDWSSYNEQFF. The DNA of the CDR3 is TGCAGCGTCGGAGACTGGAGCTCCTACAATGAGCAGTTCTTC.

V usage is TRBV5-1 and J usage is TRBJ1-2; 8 bases align to TRBD1. With V trimmed by 1 base and J by 10 bases, 12 bases remained unmatched. This CDR3 spans 15 amino acids. Germline assignment: CDR1 SGHRS and CDR2 YFSETQ. The CDR3 sequence: CASSLSAGGGEDYTF. CDR3 DNA: TGCGCCAGCAGCTTGTCGGCAGGGGGCGGCGAGGACTACACCTTC.

Only one count was recorded for this clone. The chain combines TRBV25-1 with TRBJ1-6, with 7 bases fitting TRBD1. The length of the CDR3 is 16 residues. V was clipped by 2 bases and J by 6 bases; unmatched bases: 7. Germline V gene data show CDR1 as MGHDK and CDR2 as SYGVNS. The CDR3 protein is CASSEVTGSGNSPLHF. In DNA, the CDR3 is TGTGCCAGCAGTGAAGTGACAGGGTCGGGTAATTCACCCCTCCACTTT.

This chain uses TRBV9 with TRBJ1-3; perhaps TRBD1 as D (5 bases). The germline gives CDR1 SGDLS, CDR2 YYNGEE. V gave up 0 bases and J gave up 4 bases, with 17 bases separating them. CDR3 length: 17 residues. Here the CDR3 DNA reads TGTGCCAGCAGCGTAGGGGTAAGGGGCCCCCCAGGAAACACCATATATTTT. This encodes CASSVGVRGPPGNTIYF.

CDR3 in DNA: TGTGCCATCAGTGAGTCACCAGTACCCCTCCACTTT. Translated, it gives CAISESPVPLHF. This chain connects TRBV10-3 to TRBJ1-6; D call uncertain. Trimming took off 0 bases at V and 12 bases at J, with 6 bases between the two ends. Germline V gives CDR1 ENHRY, CDR2 SYGVKD. The CDR3 is made up of 12 amino acids.

The chain links TRBV5-6 to TRBJ2-1; 9 bases are shared with TRBD1. Germline V lookup: CDR1 SGHDT, CDR2 YYEEEE. The CDR3 is 15 residues long. After removal of 5 bases from V and 15 bases from J, the junction contained 18 bases not matched to a gene. The CDR3 spells CASSLLITGGAGLFF. The DNA of the CDR3 is TGTGCCAGCAGTTTACTTATTACAGGGGGCGCTGGACTGTTCTTC.

The V and J genes are TRBV28 and TRBJ2-3, with 7 bases aligning to TRBD1. This CDR3 region has 15 residues. In germline, CDR1 is MDHEN, CDR2 SYDVKM. V dropped 1 base and J dropped 4; count of bases not matched to a gene: 5. The CDR3 DNA follows: TGTGCCAGCAGTTTATCCGGGACAGCATCAGATACGCAGTATTTT. Its protein product is CASSLSGTASDTQYF.

This clone was picked up one time. The rearrangement uses TRBV5-4 and TRBJ2-1, with 10 bases identical to TRBD2. CDR1 SGHNT and CDR2 YYREEE come from the germline V gene (reference sequence). The J segment lost 6 bases and the V segment lost 1 base, leaving 7 bases of the junction unmatched. The CDR3 covers 16 residues. CDR3: CASSLWERGGRNEQFF. The CDR3 region has the DNA TGTGCCAGCAGCTTGTGGGAGCGGGGGGGCCGCAATGAGCAGTTCTTC.

By sample fraction, this clone is medium-sized (0.01 to 0.1%). V and J are TRBV11-2 and TRBJ2-7, with D possibly TRBD1 on 5 matching bases. V lost 4 bases and J 3 bases, leaving 19 bases between the germline ends. This CDR3 spans 16 amino acids. The V gene's germline CDR1 is SGHAT and CDR2 FQNNGV. CDR3 bases: TGTGCCAGCAGCTCGCAAGACAGAGGTGGGCGCTACGAGCAGTACGTC. Amino acid sequence: CASSSQDRGGRYEQYV.

V and J are TRBV15 and TRBJ1-5; TRBD1 might be the D (6 bases). Trimming took off 1 base at V and 7 bases at J, with 8 bases between the two ends. CDR1 is LNHNV, CDR2 YYDKDF, per germline (reference sequence). CDR3 length: 13 amino acids. For the CDR3, the DNA is TGTGCCACCAGCAGAGTGGGACAACAGCCCCAGCATTTT. Amino acids: CATSRVGQQPQHF.

The chain employs TRBV11-2 and TRBJ2-1; 10 nucleotides match TRBD2. In germline, CDR1 is SGHAT, CDR2 FQNNGV. The J segment lost 6 bases and the V segment lost 3 bases, leaving 5 bases of the junction unmatched. The CDR3 is made up of 15 amino acids. The CDR3 is CASSFGLAEANEQFF. CDR3 sequence (DNA): TGTGCCAGCAGCTTTGGACTAGCGGAGGCCAATGAGCAGTTCTTC.

The genes are TRBV12-5 and TRBJ1-1, with D possibly matching TRBD1 (6 bases). The CDR3 has 12 residues. Trimming cost V 10 bases and J 3 bases, with 12 bases left between them. CDR1 LGHNT and CDR2 FRNRAP come from the germline V gene. CDR3 sequence (DNA): TGTGCTACCACCAACAGGGACACTGAAGCTTTCTTT. It encodes CATTNRDTEAFF.

There are a few counts of this clone. The chain couples TRBV5-1 to TRBJ1-4, with no clear D. The CDR3 consists of 14 residues. Trimming stripped 0 bases from V and 5 bases from J, with 8 bases between. The germline gives CDR1 SGHRS, CDR2 YFSETQ. CDR3 in DNA: TGCGCCAGCAGCTTGGGTGTCTCCAATGAAAAACTGTTTTTT. Its translation is CASSLGVSNEKLFF.

The CDR3 DNA reads TGCGCCAGCAGCCAATCGGAGGCGTACCGTGAAAAACTGTTTTTT. Translating it yields CASSQSEAYREKLFF. The rearrangement joins TRBV4-1 to TRBJ1-4; D remains unclear. Trimming took 2 bases from V and 7 from J, leaving 14 bases between them. The CDR3 has 15 amino acids. Germline V CDR1 and CDR2: MGHRA, YSYEKL.

The V gene is TRBV5-1, the J gene TRBJ1-6; the D is unclear. V was shortened by 0 bases and J by 5 bases, with 6 bases between the two germline ends. Germline V lookup: CDR1 SGHRS, CDR2 YFSETQ. The CDR3 is made up of 14 amino acids. The CDR3 DNA reads TGCGCCAGCAGCTTGGAGTCAGATAATTCACCCCTCCACTTT. Residues: CASSLESDNSPLHF.

The chain employs TRBV10-3 and TRBJ1-1; 7 positions agree with TRBD1. V lost 6 bases to trimming and J lost 2 bases; unmatched junction nucleotides: 6. The CDR3 consists of 14 residues. Germline loops: CDR1 ENHRY, CDR2 SYGVKD. CDR3: CAISLDRVNTEAFF. For the CDR3, the DNA is TGTGCCATCAGCCTAGACAGGGTCAACACTGAAGCTTTCTTT.

This clone was seen a single time. V gene TRBV28 combines with J gene TRBJ1-5; no definite D call. The CDR3 runs 14 residues. Looked up from germline, CDR1 is MDHEN and CDR2 is SYDVKM. Trimming removed 4 bases at V and 8 bases at J, with 15 bases between. The DNA of the CDR3 is TGTGCCAGCAGTTCCCCCGGGGATCTAAAGCCCCAGCATTTT. Protein: CASSSPGDLKPQHF. Drawing the rest from reference TRBV28 and TRBJ1-5, the complete variable domain is DVKVTQSSRYLVKRTGEKVFLECVQDMDHENMFWYRQDPGLGLRLIYFSYDVKMKEKGDIPEGYSVSREKKERFSLILESASTNQTSMYLCASSSPGDLKPQHFGDGTRLSIL.

J is TRBJ1-6 and V is TRBV11-2; D perhaps matches TRBD1 (5 bases). V was shortened by 3 bases and J by 6 bases, with 9 bases between the two germline ends. The CDR3 length is 14 residues. From germline, CDR1 is SGHAT and CDR2 FQNNGV. The CDR3: CASSFQGPNSPLHF. CDR3 nucleotides: TGTGCCAGCAGCTTCCAGGGCCCTAATTCACCCCTCCACTTT.

This rearrangement joins TRBV9 to TRBJ2-3; 11 bases match TRBD2. This CDR3 contains 17 residues. V trimming: 4 bases; J trimming: 4 bases; junction bases outside the gene matches: 11. Germline CDR1 is SGDLS and CDR2 is YYNGEE. The chain's CDR3 is CASSPSSGGVVSDTQYF. The CDR3 DNA reads TGTGCCAGCAGCCCGAGTAGCGGGGGGGTTGTTTCAGATACGCAGTATTTT.

The chain is built from TRBV28 and TRBJ2-1; 8 bases are a match to TRBD2. This CDR3 has 18 residues. The germline V gene has CDR1 MDHEN and CDR2 SYDVKM. J gave up 0 bases and V 6 bases, and 13 bases lay outside the gene matches. CDR3 sequence: CASSTLSGDPSSYNEQFF. The CDR3 DNA follows: TGTGCCAGCAGCACCCTTAGCGGGGACCCGAGCTCCTACAATGAGCAGTTCTTC.

J is TRBJ2-1 and V is TRBV5-1, with 10 bases that match TRBD2. V shed 3 bases, J shed 5 bases, and the junction held 8 bases outside the gene matches. CDR1 and CDR2 from the germline V gene are SGHRS and YFSETQ. The CDR3 covers 16 residues. The CDR3 nucleotides read TGCGCCAGCAGCTGGGGGGCTAGCGGGAGAAACAATGAGCAGTTCTTC. Translating gives CASSWGASGRNNEQFF.

This rearrangement joins TRBV7-8 to TRBJ2-3; TRBD2 matches 10 bases. Looked up from germline, CDR1 is SGHVS and CDR2 is FQNEAQ. This CDR3 has 15 residues. With 4 bases clipped from V and 4 bases from J, the junction kept 5 bases outside the gene matches. The CDR3 reads CASSSSGGASDTQYF. The CDR3 DNA follows: TGTGCCAGCAGCTCAAGCGGGGGGGCGTCAGATACGCAGTATTTT.

This clone was detected only once. The chain uses TRBV10-2 and TRBJ2-3, with 12 bases aligning to TRBD2. The V gene's germline CDR1 is WSHSY and CDR2 SAAADI. J lost 2 bases, V lost 4 bases, and 13 bases had no gene match. This CDR3 is built from 19 residues. The CDR3 DNA is TGCGCCAGCAGTGGGACTAGCGGGAAGGTTGCCACAGCCACAGATACGCAGTATTTT. The encoded protein is CASSGTSGKVATATDTQYF.

The chain recombines TRBV18 with TRBJ2-3, with 10 bases that match TRBD2. V lost 2 bases and J lost 4; bases outside the gene matches: 6. This CDR3 region has 16 residues. From germline, CDR1 is KGHSH and CDR2 LQKENI. CDR3 sequence reads: CASSPSGSGGPDTQYF. The CDR3 DNA reads as TGTGCCAGCTCACCATCTGGTAGCGGGGGGCCAGATACGCAGTATTTT.

The chain links TRBV7-9 to TRBJ2-3; no reliable D call. The CDR3 has 14 amino acids. Trimming removed 4 bases at V and 1 base at J, with 9 bases between. Germline CDR1 SEHNR, CDR2 FQNEAQ (reference sequence). The CDR3 loop is CASSSSLGTDTQYF. The CDR3 DNA reads as TGTGCCAGCAGCTCCTCCCTCGGCACAGATACGCAGTATTTT.

CDR3 DNA sequence: TGTGCCAGCAGCTTGGGGGGGCCGGGGGCCAACGTCCTGACTTTC. It translates to CASSLGGPGANVLTF. The V gene is TRBV5-5, the J gene TRBJ2-6; the D gene is possibly TRBD1 (6 bases). CDR1 and CDR2 (germline): SGHKS, YYEKEE (reference sequence). Trimming removed 0 bases from V and 4 bases from J, with 8 bases in between. This CDR3 region has 15 residues.

V and J are TRBV25-1 and TRBJ1-2; tentatively, D is TRBD1 (6 bases). In germline, CDR1 is MGHDK, CDR2 SYGVNS. The CDR3 loop spans 15 amino acids. V was pared by 3 bases and J by 2 bases, with 13 bases between. CDR3 bases: TGTGCCAGCAGTGATTCAGGGGTAGGGAACTATGGCTACACCTTC. It specifies CASSDSGVGNYGYTF.

The J gene is TRBJ2-1, the V gene TRBV6-2 or TRBV6-3; D gene ambiguous. With 2 bases removed from V and 4 bases from J, the gap between germline ends came to 6 bases. The CDR3 is 13 residues long. Germline values: CDR1 MNHEY, CDR2 SVGEGT. The CDR3 spells CASSYLLYNEQFF. The CDR3 DNA is TGTGCCAGCAGTTACCTCCTTTACAATGAGCAGTTCTTC.

This clone was seen only once. This sequence joins TRBV19 and TRBJ1-2; D may be TRBD1 (5 bases). Germline CDR1 and CDR2: LNHDA and SQIVND (reference sequence). The CDR3 loop spans 14 amino acids. Between the trimmed V and J ends, which lost 3 bases and 0 bases, there was a span of 8 bases. This CDR3 reads CASSMTEANYGYTF. CDR3 nucleotides: TGTGCCAGTAGTATGACAGAAGCTAACTATGGCTACACCTTC. Supplemented by reference TRBV19 and TRBJ1-2, the full variable domain reads DGGITQSPKYLFRKEGQNVTLSCEQNLNHDAMYWYRQDPGQGLRLIYYSQIVNDFQKGDIAEGYSVSREKKESFPLTVTSAQKNPTAFYLCASSMTEANYGYTFGSGTRLTVV.